This entry lists 10 T cell receptor beta chains sequenced from one sample in a study of PD-1 blockade in mismatch repair-deficient tumors. This table comes from immunoSEQ multiplex PCR, and its TCRdb copy is limited to in-frame clones, with some not included. The top ten clones hold about 5% of a sample with about 68,000 clones, 70% to 80% of them seen once. Sequences were derived from peripheral blood, sampled 2 weeks after starting pembrolizumab. These receptors were collected from an adult with mismatch repair-deficient cancer.

The gene calls are TRBV2 and TRBJ2-3; D is uncertain. In germline, CDR1 is SNHLY, CDR2 FYNNEI. Between the trimmed V and J ends, which lost 4 bases and 5 bases, there was a span of 10 bases. The CDR3 spans 13 residues. CDR3 sequence reads: CASSVLGRDTQYF. The CDR3 coding sequence is TGTGCCAGCAGTGTGCTAGGGCGAGATACGCAGTATTTT. Full variable domain (rest looked up from reference TRBV2 and TRBJ2-3): EPEVTQTPSHQVTQMGQEVILRCVPISNHLYFYWYRQILGQKVEFLVSFYNNEISEKSEIFDDQFSVERPDGSNFTLKIRSTKLEDSAMYFCASSVLGRDTQYFGPGTRLTVL.

The chain employs TRBV7-9 and TRBJ1-2; D gene unclear. V gave up 2 bases and J gave up 0 bases, with 16 bases separating them. CDR1 is SEHNR and CDR2 is FQNEAQ in the germline V gene (reference sequence). The CDR3 loop spans 17 amino acids. The chain's CDR3 is CASSLIVSRAANYGYTF. CDR3 sequence (DNA): TGTGCCAGCAGCTTAATTGTAAGCCGGGCCGCTAACTATGGCTACACCTTC.

This rearrangement joins TRBV2 to TRBJ2-2; D might be TRBD1 (6 bases). Per the germline V gene, CDR1 is SNHLY and CDR2 is FYNNEI. CDR3 length: 14 amino acids. The V end lost 4 bases, the J end lost 6 bases, and 12 bases lay between the germline ends. As DNA, the CDR3 is TGTGCCAGCAGTGCCAGGGGTCCCCCCGGGGAGCTGTTTTTT. It encodes CASSARGPPGELFF.

This clone was detected a few times. The genes are TRBV5-5 and TRBJ2-7; D might be TRBD2 (5 bases). The germline gives CDR1 SGHKS, CDR2 YYEKEE (reference sequence). This CDR3 contains 16 residues. Trimming shortened V by 4 bases and J by 3 bases, and 20 bases separated the two germline ends. This CDR3 is CASSLGVFSTGYEQYF. CDR3 nucleotide sequence: TGTGCCAGCAGCCTGGGAGTTTTCTCTACCGGCTACGAGCAGTACTTC.

The chain combines TRBV4-2 with TRBJ2-3; D may be TRBD2 (6 bases). Trimming pared 1 base from V and 3 bases from J, leaving 17 bases between. The germline CDR1 and CDR2 sequences are LGHNA and YNFKEQ. The CDR3 extends over 17 amino acids. The CDR3 sequence: CASSQGGDSSLTDTQYF. The CDR3 DNA reads TGTGCCAGCAGCCAAGGGGGGGACTCCAGCCTGACAGATACGCAGTATTTT.

This clone was found once. This chain connects TRBV2 to TRBJ1-5; a weak D match, TRBD1 (5 bases). The CDR3 loop spans 12 amino acids. The germline CDR1 and CDR2 sequences are SNHLY and FYNNEI. Trimming removed 7 bases at V and 6 bases at J, with 10 bases between. This CDR3 is CASNGRAQPQHF. As DNA, the CDR3 is TGTGCCAGCAACGGCAGGGCTCAGCCCCAGCATTTT.

The chain is built from TRBV29-1 and TRBJ2-6; D might be TRBD2 (5 bases). Germline CDR1 reads SQVTM; CDR2 reads ANQGSEA. The CDR3 has 13 amino acids. With 4 bases removed from V and 8 bases from J, the gap between germline ends came to 12 bases. The CDR3 region is CSVASDGTNVLTF. In DNA form, the CDR3 reads TGCAGCGTTGCCAGTGACGGGACCAACGTCCTGACTTTC.

The rearrangement uses TRBV10-3 and TRBJ2-2, with 10 positions matching TRBD2. The length of the CDR3 is 14 residues. V dropped 9 bases and J dropped 6; count of bases not matched to a gene: 7. The germline gives CDR1 ENHRY, CDR2 SYGVKD. The DNA of the CDR3 is TGTGCCATATCAAGCGGGAGGGCCGCCGGGGAGCTGTTTTTT. This translates into CAISSGRAAGELFF.

There are a few counts of this clone. This chain joins TRBV6-1 and TRBJ1-2; 7 bases agree with TRBD1. Unmatched junction bases numbered 10, after V lost 3 bases and J lost 6 bases. This CDR3 has 15 amino acids. Per germline, CDR1 MNHNS and CDR2 SASEGT. The CDR3 nucleotides are TGTGCCAGCAGTGAGCAATGGGGGACAGCTCATGGCTACACCTTC. It is translated as CASSEQWGTAHGYTF.

This chain uses TRBV6-6 with TRBJ1-3, with unresolved D. V was trimmed by 0 bases and J by 3 bases, leaving 12 bases between them. The CDR3 sequence is 16 residues long. Germline assignment: CDR1 MNHNY and CDR2 SVGAGI (reference sequence). CDR3: CASSYSQMAVGNTIYF. The CDR3 DNA is TGTGCCAGCAGTTACTCTCAGATGGCGGTTGGAAACACCATATATTTT.